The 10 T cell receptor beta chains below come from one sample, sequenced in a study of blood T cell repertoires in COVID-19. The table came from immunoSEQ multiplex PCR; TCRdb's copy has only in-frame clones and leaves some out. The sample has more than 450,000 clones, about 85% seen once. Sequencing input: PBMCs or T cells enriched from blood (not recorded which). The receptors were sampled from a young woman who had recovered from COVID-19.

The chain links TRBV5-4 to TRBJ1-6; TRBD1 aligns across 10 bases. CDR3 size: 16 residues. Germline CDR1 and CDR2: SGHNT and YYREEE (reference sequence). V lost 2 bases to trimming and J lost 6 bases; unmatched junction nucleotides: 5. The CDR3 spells CASSFGTGAGNSPLHF. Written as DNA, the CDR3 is TGTGCCAGCAGCTTTGGGACAGGGGCAGGTAATTCACCCCTCCACTTT.

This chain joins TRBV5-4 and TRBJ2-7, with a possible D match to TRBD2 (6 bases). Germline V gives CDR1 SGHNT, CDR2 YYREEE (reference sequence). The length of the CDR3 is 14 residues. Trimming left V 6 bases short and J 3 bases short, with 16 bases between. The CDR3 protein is CASTQSAGSYEQYF. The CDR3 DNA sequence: TGTGCCAGCACCCAATCAGCGGGCAGCTACGAGCAGTACTTC.

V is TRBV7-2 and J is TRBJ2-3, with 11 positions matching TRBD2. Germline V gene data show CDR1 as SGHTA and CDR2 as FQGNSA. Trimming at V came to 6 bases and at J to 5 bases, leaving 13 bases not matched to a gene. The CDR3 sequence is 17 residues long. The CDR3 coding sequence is TGTGCCAGCAGTACTAGCGGGGGAGGATCAACAAGAGATACGCAGTATTTT. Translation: CASSTSGGGSTRDTQYF.

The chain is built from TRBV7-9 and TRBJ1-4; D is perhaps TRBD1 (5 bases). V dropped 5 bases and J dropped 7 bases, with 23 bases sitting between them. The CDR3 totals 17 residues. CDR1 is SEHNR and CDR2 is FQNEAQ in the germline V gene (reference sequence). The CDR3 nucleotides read TGTGCCAGCAGCCCCGGACTGGGGGGTGGATTCGGTGAAAAACTGTTTTTT. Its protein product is CASSPGLGGGFGEKLFF.

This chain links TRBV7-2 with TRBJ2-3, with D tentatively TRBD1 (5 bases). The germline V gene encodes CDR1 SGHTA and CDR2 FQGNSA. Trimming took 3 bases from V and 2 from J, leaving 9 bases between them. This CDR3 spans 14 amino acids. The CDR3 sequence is CASSLGLPTDTQYF. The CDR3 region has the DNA TGTGCCAGCAGCTTGGGGCTACCCACAGATACGCAGTATTTT.

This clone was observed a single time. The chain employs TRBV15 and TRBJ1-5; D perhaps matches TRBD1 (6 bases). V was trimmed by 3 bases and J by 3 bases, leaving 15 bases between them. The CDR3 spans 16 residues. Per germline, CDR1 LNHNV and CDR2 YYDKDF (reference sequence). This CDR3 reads CATSSYRADINQPQHF. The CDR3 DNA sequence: TGTGCCACCAGCAGTTACAGGGCTGATATCAATCAGCCCCAGCATTTT.

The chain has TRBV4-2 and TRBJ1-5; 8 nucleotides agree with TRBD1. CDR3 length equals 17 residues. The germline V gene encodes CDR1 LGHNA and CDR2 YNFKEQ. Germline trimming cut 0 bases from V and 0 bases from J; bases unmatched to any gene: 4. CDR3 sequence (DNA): TGTGCCAGCAGCCAAGAGGCCCAGGGGGCTAGCAATCAGCCCCAGCATTTT. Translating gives CASSQEAQGASNQPQHF.

Here the CDR3 reads CASSEARDRGGAFF. The CDR3 DNA sequence: TGTGCCAGCAGTGAAGCCCGTGATCGAGGGGGAGCTTTCTTT. This chain joins TRBV6-1 and TRBJ1-1, with a tentative D call TRBD1 (6 bases). The V and J ends lost 0 bases and 10 bases respectively, with 15 bases between them. This CDR3 is built from 14 residues. Germline values: CDR1 MNHNS, CDR2 SASEGT.

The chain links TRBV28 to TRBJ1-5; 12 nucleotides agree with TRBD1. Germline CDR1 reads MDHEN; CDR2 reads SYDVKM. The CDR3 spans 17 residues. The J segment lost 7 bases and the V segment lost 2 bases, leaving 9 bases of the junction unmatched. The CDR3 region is CASSLTAGTGGQQPQHF. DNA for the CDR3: TGTGCCAGCAGTTTAACCGCAGGGACAGGGGGCCAGCAGCCCCAGCATTTT. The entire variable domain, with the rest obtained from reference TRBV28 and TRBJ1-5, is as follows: DVKVTQSSRYLVKRTGEKVFLECVQDMDHENMFWYRQDPGLGLRLIYFSYDVKMKEKGDIPEGYSVSREKKERFSLILESASTNQTSMYLCASSLTAGTGGQQPQHFGDGTRLSIL.

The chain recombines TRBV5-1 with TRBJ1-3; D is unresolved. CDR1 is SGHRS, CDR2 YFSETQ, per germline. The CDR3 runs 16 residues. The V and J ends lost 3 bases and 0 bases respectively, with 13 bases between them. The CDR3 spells CASSSRVGFSGNTIYF. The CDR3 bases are TGCGCCAGCAGCTCCCGTGTGGGCTTCTCTGGAAACACCATATATTTT.